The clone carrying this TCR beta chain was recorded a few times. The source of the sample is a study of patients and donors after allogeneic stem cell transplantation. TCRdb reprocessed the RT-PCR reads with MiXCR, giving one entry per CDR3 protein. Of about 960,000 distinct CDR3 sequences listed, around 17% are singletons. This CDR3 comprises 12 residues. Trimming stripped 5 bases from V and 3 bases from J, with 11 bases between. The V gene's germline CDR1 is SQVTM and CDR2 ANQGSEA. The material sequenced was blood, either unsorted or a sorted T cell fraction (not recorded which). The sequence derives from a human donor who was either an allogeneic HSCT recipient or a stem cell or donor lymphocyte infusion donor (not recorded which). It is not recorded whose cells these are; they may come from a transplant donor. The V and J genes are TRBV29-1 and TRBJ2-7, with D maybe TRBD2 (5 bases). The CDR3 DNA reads TGCAGCGTTCTAGAGGAGGACTACGAGCAGTACTTC. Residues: CSVLEEDYEQYF.